The 26 T cell receptor beta chains given below trace back to one sample, sequenced in a study of blood T cell repertoires in COVID-19. Method: immunoSEQ multiplex PCR; TCRdb's copy keeps in-frame clones and lacks some. Among tens of thousands of clones listed, about 90% were seen once. Sample: peripheral blood. The receptors were gathered from a human donor with active COVID-19. The donor label of this sample is uncertain.

The rearrangement links TRBV6-5 to TRBJ2-7; 13 positions agree with TRBD2. Germline V CDR1 and CDR2: MNHEY, SVGAGI. V shed 7 bases and J 2 bases; nucleotides not matched to a gene: 5. The CDR3 is made up of 15 amino acids. CDR3 region: CASTWTSGGTYEQYF. The CDR3 bases are TGTGCCAGCACTTGGACTAGCGGGGGCACCTACGAGCAGTACTTC.

This rearrangement joins TRBV9 to TRBJ2-2; perhaps TRBD2 as D (6 bases). Trimming left V 2 bases short and J 1 base short, with 9 bases between. Germline-derived CDR1 and CDR2 are SGDLS and YYNGEE. CDR3 length: 15 residues. This CDR3 reads CASSVRGENTGELFF. In DNA form, the CDR3 reads TGTGCCAGCAGCGTCCGCGGGGAGAACACCGGGGAGCTGTTTTTT.

J is TRBJ1-2 and V is TRBV19; D is perhaps TRBD1 (5 bases). CDR3 length: 13 residues. Germline CDR1 and CDR2: LNHDA and SQIVND (reference sequence). Trimming took 1 base from V and 9 from J, leaving 12 bases between them. The CDR3 DNA sequence: TGTGCCAGTAGTATAGGTGTCGGGGGAAGCTACACCTTC. It specifies CASSIGVGGSYTF. Using reference TRBV19 and TRBJ1-2 for the parts outside the CDR3, the full variable domain is DGGITQSPKYLFRKEGQNVTLSCEQNLNHDAMYWYRQDPGQGLRLIYYSQIVNDFQKGDIAEGYSVSREKKESFPLTVTSAQKNPTAFYLCASSIGVGGSYTFGSGTRLTVV.

The V gene is TRBV19, the J gene TRBJ2-2; D is perhaps TRBD2 (5 bases). V was trimmed by 3 bases and J by 5 bases, leaving 13 bases between them. Germline assignment: CDR1 LNHDA and CDR2 SQIVND (reference sequence). This CDR3 comprises 15 residues. The CDR3 nucleotides read TGTGCCAGTAGTATGGTGCCGGGATCGACCGGGGAGCTGTTTTTT. Its protein is CASSMVPGSTGELFF.

The rearrangement joins TRBV9 to TRBJ2-3; 13 bases are a match to TRBD2. This CDR3 has 15 amino acids. The germline V gene encodes CDR1 SGDLS and CDR2 YYNGEE. The V segment lost 5 bases and the J segment 5 bases; nucleotides outside the gene matches: 5. The CDR3 reads CASRAGTSGKDTQYF. The CDR3 nucleotides are TGTGCCAGCAGGGCCGGGACTAGCGGGAAAGATACGCAGTATTTT. The whole variable domain, remainder taken from reference TRBV9 and TRBJ2-3, is DSGVTQTPKHLITATGQRVTLRCSPRSGDLSVYWYQQSLDQGLQFLIQYYNGEERAKGNILERFSAQQFPDLHSELNLSSLELGDSALYFCASRAGTSGKDTQYFGPGTRLTVL.

This chain joins TRBV9 and TRBJ2-5, with unresolved D. The V gene lost 0 bases and the J gene lost 1 base, with 7 bases spanning the gap. Germline CDR1 SGDLS, CDR2 YYNGEE. The CDR3 spans 14 residues. The CDR3 bases are TGTGCCAGCAGCGTAGAGGCGGCCCAAGAGACCCAGTACTTC. As protein: CASSVEAAQETQYF.

This chain connects TRBV3-1 (or the pseudogene TRBV3-2) to TRBJ1-3; D remains unclear. CDR3 size: 14 residues. Germline V CDR1 and CDR2: LGHDT, YNNKEL (reference sequence). Trimming removed 3 bases from V and 4 bases from J, with 10 bases in between. CDR3 loop: CASSHTTGGNTIYF. The CDR3 DNA reads as TGTGCCAGCAGCCACACGACTGGGGGAAACACCATATATTTT.

This sequence joins TRBV9 and TRBJ2-1; 8 bases line up with TRBD2. Germline CDR1 and CDR2: SGDLS and YYNGEE. CDR3 size: 15 residues. The J segment lost 1 base and the V segment lost 0 bases, leaving 0 bases of the junction unmatched. The CDR3 here is CASSVAGGSYNEQFF. The CDR3 nucleotides read TGTGCCAGCAGCGTAGCGGGAGGGTCCTACAATGAGCAGTTCTTC. Full variable domain (remainder filled in from reference TRBV9 and TRBJ2-1): DSGVTQTPKHLITATGQRVTLRCSPRSGDLSVYWYQQSLDQGLQFLIQYYNGEERAKGNILERFSAQQFPDLHSELNLSSLELGDSALYFCASSVAGGSYNEQFFGPGTRLTVL.

V is TRBV19 and J is TRBJ1-6, with a tentative D call TRBD1 (5 bases). The CDR3 length is 13 residues. The V gene's germline CDR1 is LNHDA and CDR2 SQIVND (reference sequence). The V gene lost 5 bases and the J gene lost 7 bases, with 9 bases spanning the gap. CDR3 in DNA: TGTGCCAGTAGTGTCGGGGGGAATTCACCCCTCCACTTT. Its protein is CASSVGGNSPLHF.

The CDR3 loop is CASSYPGAYQPQHF. Here the CDR3 DNA reads TGTGCCAGCAGTTACCCAGGGGCCTATCAGCCCCAGCATTTT. J is TRBJ1-5 and V is TRBV6-2 or TRBV6-3; maybe TRBD1 (6 bases). CDR3 length: 14 residues. Germline CDR1 and CDR2: MNHEY and SVGEGT. With 2 bases removed from V and 5 bases from J, the gap between germline ends came to 10 bases.

The V and J genes are TRBV6-5 and TRBJ1-1, with a weak D call TRBD1 (5 bases). The CDR3 extends over 11 amino acids. V lost 6 bases and J lost 7, with 9 bases in between. Germline CDR1 and CDR2: MNHEY and SVGAGI. CDR3 coding DNA: TGTGCCAGCAGCGCAGGGTATGAAGCTTTCTTT. Its protein product is CASSAGYEAFF.

The J gene is TRBJ1-5, the V gene TRBV5-6; maybe TRBD1 (6 bases). The CDR3 length is 14 residues. Germline CDR1 is SGHDT and CDR2 is YYEEEE. V was shortened by 4 bases and J by 3 bases, with 11 bases between the two germline ends. The CDR3 spells CASSAGVDNQPQHF. The CDR3 bases are TGTGCCAGCAGCGCAGGGGTTGACAATCAGCCCCAGCATTTT.

This chain links TRBV4-1 with TRBJ2-2, with a tentative D call TRBD1 (7 bases). The CDR3 has 15 amino acids. The V and J ends lost 2 bases and 5 bases respectively, with 12 bases between them. Germline V gene lookup returns CDR1 MGHRA and CDR2 YSYEKL. CDR3 bases: TGCGCCAGCAGCCAAAGGGACAGCGGGACCGGGGAGCTGTTTTTT. This codes for CASSQRDSGTGELFF.

The chain couples TRBV30 to TRBJ1-5, with D uncertain. CDR1 GTSNPN and CDR2 SVGIG come from the germline V gene (reference sequence). This CDR3 is 14 amino acids long. Trimming cost V 2 bases and J 9 bases, with 17 bases left between them. The CDR3 sequence is CAWSPLSGQGPQHF. The CDR3 coding sequence is TGTGCCTGGAGTCCCCTCTCGGGTCAAGGGCCCCAGCATTTT. Full variable domain (outside the CDR3, taken from reference TRBV30 and TRBJ1-5): SQTIHQWPATLVQPVGSPLSLECTVEGTSNPNLYWYRQAAGRGLQLLFYSVGIGQISSEVPQNLSASRPQDRQFILSSKKLLLSDSGFYLCAWSPLSGQGPQHFGDGTRLSIL.

The chain carries TRBV19 and TRBJ2-1; 12 nucleotides match TRBD2. CDR3 length: 17 amino acids. V dropped 6 bases and J dropped 8; count of bases not matched to a gene: 14. Per the germline V gene, CDR1 is LNHDA and CDR2 is SQIVND (reference sequence). This CDR3 reads CASRPWDLAGGPDEQFF. For the CDR3, the DNA is TGTGCCAGTAGGCCCTGGGATCTAGCGGGGGGGCCCGATGAGCAGTTCTTC.

The chain uses TRBV23-1 and TRBJ2-5; the match to TRBD2 covers 8 bases. TRBV23-1 is treated as an ORF (open reading frame) with a function not yet certain. The V and J ends lost 7 bases and 6 bases, in that order; junction bases with no gene match: 19. The CDR3 totals 17 residues. The CDR3 sequence: CASNPGTSRKLGKTQYF. The CDR3 coding sequence is TGCGCCAGCAACCCCGGGACTAGTCGGAAATTGGGTAAGACCCAGTACTTC.

This clone turned up a few times. This chain joins TRBV4-3 and TRBJ2-7, with D possibly TRBD1 on 5 matching bases. Germline V gene sequence: CDR1 LGHNA, CDR2 YSLEER. The CDR3 contains 15 residues. V lost 0 bases to trimming and J lost 5 bases, with 14 bases between them. CDR3 nucleotides: TGCGCCAGCAGCCAAGACGGCGCAGGGAACGACGAGCAGTACTTC. Translated, it gives CASSQDGAGNDEQYF.

This chain connects TRBV9 to TRBJ2-5, with TRBD2 identical over 11 bases. The V and J ends lost 2 bases and 2 bases, in that order; junction bases with no gene match: 2. Germline assignment: CDR1 SGDLS and CDR2 YYNGEE. The CDR3 contains 15 residues. CDR3 in amino acids: CASSVGTSGQETQYF. As DNA, the CDR3 is TGTGCCAGCAGCGTCGGGACTAGCGGACAAGAGACCCAGTACTTC.

The chain joins TRBV7-9 to TRBJ2-2; 10 bases fit TRBD2. Germline loops: CDR1 SEHNR, CDR2 FQNEAQ (reference sequence). The ends lost 2 bases at V and 6 bases at J; junction bases unmatched: 6. The CDR3 extends over 16 amino acids. The CDR3: CASSLQELAGAGELFF. CDR3 nucleotides: TGTGCCAGCAGCTTACAGGAGCTAGCGGGAGCCGGGGAGCTGTTTTTT.

The genes are TRBV7-9 and TRBJ2-4, with 8 bases aligning to TRBD1. The CDR3 consists of 15 residues. Germline loops: CDR1 SEHNR, CDR2 FQNEAQ (reference sequence). Losses at the gene ends were 6 bases for V and 3 bases for J; bases not matched to a gene: 7. CDR3 nucleotides: TGTGCCAGCAGTTCGACAGGGGTAGACAAAAACATTCAGTACTTC. Translation: CASSSTGVDKNIQYF.

The chain is built from TRBV5-1 and TRBJ1-2, with 7 bases that match TRBD1. The V gene's germline CDR1 is SGHRS and CDR2 YFSETQ. The CDR3 is 14 residues long. Trimming cost V 0 bases and J 5 bases; bases outside gene matches: 4. As DNA, the CDR3 is TGCGCCAGCAGCTTGGACACAGGGGCTTATGGCTACACCTTC. Translated: CASSLDTGAYGYTF.

The chain couples TRBV10-3 to TRBJ1-3; 8 nucleotides match TRBD1. With 2 bases clipped from V and 0 bases from J, the junction kept 3 bases outside the gene matches. CDR3 length: 16 amino acids. CDR1 and CDR2 from the germline V gene are ENHRY and SYGVKD. The CDR3 spells CAISEGTGGSGNTIYF. The CDR3 nucleotides are TGTGCCATCAGTGAGGGAACAGGGGGCTCTGGAAACACCATATATTTT.

In this sample, this clone turned up a few times. V gene TRBV29-1 combines with J gene TRBJ2-5, with 7 bases aligning to TRBD1. Looked up from germline, CDR1 is SQVTM and CDR2 is ANQGSEA. The V segment lost 8 bases and the J segment 1 base; nucleotides outside the gene matches: 7. This CDR3 spans 13 amino acids. The CDR3 nucleotides read TGCAGCACCCGGGACAGTCGCCAAGAGACCCAGTACTTC. This codes for CSTRDSRQETQYF. Using reference TRBV29-1 and TRBJ2-5 for the parts outside the CDR3, the full variable domain is SAVISQKPSRDICQRGTSLTIQCQVDSQVTMMFWYRQQPGQSLTLIATANQGSEATYESGFVIDKFPISRPNLTFSTLTVSNMSPEDSSIYLCSTRDSRQETQYFGPGTRLLVL.

The genes are TRBV15 and TRBJ1-2; tentatively, D is TRBD1 (5 bases). Germline lookup yields CDR1 LNHNV and CDR2 YYDKDF (reference sequence). V lost 0 bases to trimming and J lost 4 bases, with 15 bases between them. The CDR3 spans 16 residues. The DNA of the CDR3 is TGTGCCACCAGCAGAGATAGCGGACACTTTAGCTATGGCTACACCTTC. This gives the protein CATSRDSGHFSYGYTF.

This sequence joins TRBV3-1 (or the pseudogene TRBV3-2) and TRBJ1-2; D ambiguous. The germline gives CDR1 LGHDT, CDR2 YNNKEL (reference sequence). Deletions cut 1 base from V and 5 bases from J, with 5 bases between. This CDR3 has 12 amino acids. For the CDR3, the DNA is TGTGCCAGCAGCCAAGGTCCTTATGGCTACACCTTC. It specifies CASSQGPYGYTF.

In its sample, this clone was seen a few times. The V call is TRBV28, the J call TRBJ1-4; unclear D gene. The CDR3 sequence is 15 residues long. V lost 4 bases and J lost 8, with 17 bases in between. From germline, CDR1 is MDHEN and CDR2 SYDVKM. The CDR3 DNA is TGTGCCAGCAGTTATAGAACCAACCTCAGGGAAAAACTGTTTTTT. Its protein is CASSYRTNLREKLFF.